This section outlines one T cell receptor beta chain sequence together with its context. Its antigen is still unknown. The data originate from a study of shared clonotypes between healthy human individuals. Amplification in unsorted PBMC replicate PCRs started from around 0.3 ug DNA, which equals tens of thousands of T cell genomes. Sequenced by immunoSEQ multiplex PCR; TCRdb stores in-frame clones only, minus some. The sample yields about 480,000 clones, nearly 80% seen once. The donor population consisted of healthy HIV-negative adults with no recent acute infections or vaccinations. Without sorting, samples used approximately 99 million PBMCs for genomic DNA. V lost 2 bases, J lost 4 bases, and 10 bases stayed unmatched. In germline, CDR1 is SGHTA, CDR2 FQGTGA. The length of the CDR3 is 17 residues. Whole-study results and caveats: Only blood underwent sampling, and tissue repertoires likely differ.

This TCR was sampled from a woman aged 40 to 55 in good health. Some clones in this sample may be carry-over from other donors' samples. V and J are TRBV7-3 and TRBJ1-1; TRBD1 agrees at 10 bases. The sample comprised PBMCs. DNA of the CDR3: TGTGCCAGCAGCTTAGGACAGGGGGTCATCGGTAGCACTGAAGCTTTCTTT. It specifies CASSLGQGVIGSTEAFF.